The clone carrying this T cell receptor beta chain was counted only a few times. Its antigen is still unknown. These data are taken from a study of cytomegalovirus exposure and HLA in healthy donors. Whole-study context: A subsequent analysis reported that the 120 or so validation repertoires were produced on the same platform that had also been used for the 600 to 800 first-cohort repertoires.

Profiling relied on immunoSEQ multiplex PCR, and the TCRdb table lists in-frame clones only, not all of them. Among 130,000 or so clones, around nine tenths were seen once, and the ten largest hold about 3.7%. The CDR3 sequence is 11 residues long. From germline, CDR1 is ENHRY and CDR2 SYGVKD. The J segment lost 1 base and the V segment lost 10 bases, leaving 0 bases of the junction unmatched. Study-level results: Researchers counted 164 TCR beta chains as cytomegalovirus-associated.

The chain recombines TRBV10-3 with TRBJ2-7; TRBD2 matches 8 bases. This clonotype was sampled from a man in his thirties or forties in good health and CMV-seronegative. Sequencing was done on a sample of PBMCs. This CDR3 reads CATGGSYEQYF. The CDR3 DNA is TGTGCCACGGGGGGGTCCTACGAGCAGTACTTC.